What follows are 6 T cell receptor beta chains derived from one specimen sequenced in a study of graft-versus-host responses after intestinal transplantation. Generated by immunoSEQ multiplex PCR, the TCRdb table keeps only in-frame clones and is missing some. The table has 75,000 to 100,000 clones, about 90% seen once. These receptors are not linked to any known antigen. The input for sequencing was unstimulated CD4+ T cells sorted from spleen or lymph node cells, taken before intestinal transplant. These receptors came from a human donor who received an intestinal transplant.

The V and J genes are TRBV10-2 and TRBJ2-1; 12 nucleotides match TRBD2. The CDR3 runs 13 residues. The trim removed 8 bases at V and 14 bases at J, leaving 10 bases unmatched. Germline assignment: CDR1 WSHSY and CDR2 SAAADI. The CDR3 sequence: CASLGLAGSGEFF. DNA of the CDR3: TGCGCCAGCCTCGGACTAGCGGGATCTGGCGAGTTCTTC.

The V and J genes are TRBV10-3 and TRBJ2-7; D perhaps matches TRBD1 (6 bases). V lost 5 bases and J 5 bases, leaving 16 bases between the germline ends. The CDR3 is made up of 14 amino acids. Germline CDR1 reads ENHRY; CDR2 reads SYGVKD. CDR3 sequence (DNA): TGTGCCATCAGTCTCAGGGGAGTCGGGGACGAGCAGTACTTC. Encoded protein: CAISLRGVGDEQYF.

A few counts support this clone. The chain employs TRBV6-6 and TRBJ1-2; a weak D match, TRBD1 (5 bases). Per the germline V gene, CDR1 is MNHNY and CDR2 is SVGAGI (reference sequence). Trimming took off 4 bases at V and 0 bases at J, with 9 bases between the two ends. The CDR3 has 14 residues. CDR3 loop: CASSSPTANYGYTF. The CDR3 DNA is TGTGCCAGCAGTTCCCCGACAGCTAACTATGGCTACACCTTC.

The V and J genes are TRBV30 and TRBJ1-5, with 10 nucleotides matching TRBD1. J gave up 4 bases and V 0 bases, and 3 bases lay outside the gene matches. The CDR3 spans 15 residues. Germline CDR1 GTSNPN, CDR2 SVGIG (reference sequence). In DNA form, the CDR3 reads TGTGCCTGGAGTGTAGGGACAGGGGATAATCAGCCCCAGCATTTT. This gives the protein CAWSVGTGDNQPQHF.

The chain employs TRBV18 and TRBJ2-5; the match to TRBD2 covers 7 bases. The end of the DNA fits TRBJ2-7 better, so the J call may be wrong. The CDR3 consists of 14 residues. Germline V gene lookup returns CDR1 KGHSH and CDR2 LQKENI. In nucleotides, the CDR3 is TGTGCCAGCTCGTCTCCGGGACTAACCTACGAGCAGTACTTC. It specifies CASSSPGLTYEQYF.

The genes are TRBV30 and TRBJ1-6, with a tentative D call TRBD1 (6 bases). Trimming cost V 1 base and J 10 bases, with 11 bases left between them. CDR1 and CDR2 from the germline V gene are GTSNPN and SVGIG (reference sequence). This CDR3 is 13 amino acids long. The CDR3 nucleotides are TGTGCCTGGAGTGAACAGGGTCGGTCACCCCTCCACTTT. Residues: CAWSEQGRSPLHF.